This T cell receptor beta chain was obtained from a study of cytomegalovirus exposure and HLA in healthy donors. Study findings and constraints: For most subjects, TCR beta sequences were reported to predict HLA-A and HLA-B alleles with accuracy.

The CDR3 consists of 15 residues. V lost 2 bases to trimming and J lost 6 bases, with 13 bases between them. CDR1 is MNHNS, CDR2 SASEGT, per germline. With respect to this clone: Its antigen is still unknown.

PCR used 60 Vbeta primers and 13 Jbeta primers. TCRdb's copy holds only in-frame clones and misses some; the assay was immunoSEQ multiplex PCR. The sample contains about 160,000 clones, approximately 83% of which appear only once. The V call is TRBV6-1, the J call TRBJ2-2; a weak D match, TRBD1 (5 bases). Sequenced: PBMCs. The sequence came from a young woman in good health and CMV-seronegative. DNA for the CDR3: TGTGCCAGCAGTGAAAGTGGCAGGGTCCCCGGGGAGCTGTTTTTT. It is translated as CASSESGRVPGELFF.